A selection of T cell receptor beta chains follows, all from one sample in a study of blood T cell repertoires in COVID-19. Clones were read by immunoSEQ multiplex PCR, and TCRdb kept only the in-frame ones, dropping some. The sample includes fewer than 250,000 clones, over 75% seen only once; the top ten take roughly 12%. Sequencing was done on a sample of peripheral blood. All receptors come from a man aged 45-60 years with COVID-19, enrolled during active disease. The CDR3 runs from the conserved cysteine through the conserved F or W. Fields, in order: clone size, D gene, J gene, V gene, CDR3 DNA, CDR3 protein. A D gene is named only where the DNA matches it firmly. Rows give clone size only sometimes, using once, few, many, or a class for an expanded clone.

clone_size: .; d_call: .; j_call: TRBJ1-6; v_call: TRBV7-2; cdr3_nt: TGTGCCAGCAGCCTTGGGGGGTCACCCCTCCACTTT; cdr3_aa: CASSLGGSPLHF
clone_size: .; d_call: .; j_call: TRBJ1-6; v_call: TRBV7-8; cdr3_nt: TGTGCCAGCAGCTTCCCCAAAGACTCCCTGAGCTCCTATAATTCACCCCTCCACTTT; cdr3_aa: CASSFPKDSLSSYNSPLHF
clone_size: .; d_call: TRBD1; j_call: TRBJ2-5; v_call: TRBV6-6; cdr3_nt: TGTGCCAGCGGCACCGGGACAGGGGAGACCCAGTACTTC; cdr3_aa: CASGTGTGETQYF
clone_size: few; d_call: TRBD1; j_call: TRBJ1-2; v_call: TRBV2; cdr3_nt: TGTGCCAGCAGCGCATCGGACAGGGCCGAGGAGGGCTACACCTTC; cdr3_aa: CASSASDRAEEGYTF
clone_size: .; d_call: TRBD1; j_call: TRBJ1-4; v_call: TRBV4-1; cdr3_nt: TGCGCCAGCAGCACAGGGGGCCCTAATGAAAAACTGTTTTTT; cdr3_aa: CASSTGGPNEKLFF
clone_size: .; d_call: TRBD2; j_call: TRBJ2-6; v_call: TRBV2; cdr3_nt: TGTGCCAGCAGTGAGGGGGGGTCTGGGGCCAACGTCCTGACTTTC; cdr3_aa: CASSEGGSGANVLTF
clone_size: .; d_call: .; j_call: TRBJ1-1; v_call: TRBV6-5; cdr3_nt: TGTGCCAGCAGTTCCAGGAGGGAAGCTTTCTTT; cdr3_aa: CASSSRREAFF
clone_size: .; d_call: .; j_call: TRBJ1-1; v_call: TRBV10-1; cdr3_nt: TGCGCCAGCAGTCGGACATTGAACACTGAAGCTTTCTTT; cdr3_aa: CASSRTLNTEAFF
clone_size: once; d_call: .; j_call: TRBJ2-1; v_call: TRBV14; cdr3_nt: TGTGCCAGCAGCCAAGGGAGTTCGTTAGGTTATGAGCAGTTCTTC; cdr3_aa: CASSQGSSLGYEQFF
clone_size: once; d_call: .; j_call: TRBJ2-5; v_call: TRBV7-9; cdr3_nt: TGTGCCAGCAGCCGCGGTGGGGAGACCCAGTACTTC; cdr3_aa: CASSRGGETQYF
clone_size: .; d_call: .; j_call: TRBJ2-1; v_call: TRBV6-2/TRBV6-3; cdr3_nt: TGTGCCAGCAGTGGTTCTAGGGACTTACACAATGAGCAGTTCTTC; cdr3_aa: CASSGSRDLHNEQFF
clone_size: .; d_call: TRBD2; j_call: TRBJ2-2; v_call: TRBV7-6; cdr3_nt: TGTGCCAGCAGAGCGGGACTCTCGAACACCGGGGAGCTGTTTTTT; cdr3_aa: CASRAGLSNTGELFF
clone_size: .; d_call: .; j_call: TRBJ2-7; v_call: TRBV5-1; cdr3_nt: TGCGCCAGCAGCTTGGCGCACAGGCCCTACTCCTACGAGCAGTACTTC; cdr3_aa: CASSLAHRPYSYEQYF
clone_size: .; d_call: TRBD2; j_call: TRBJ2-5; v_call: TRBV27; cdr3_nt: TGTGCCAGCAGCCCCTGGGGGGGGACCCAAGAGACCCAGTACTTC; cdr3_aa: CASSPWGGTQETQYF
clone_size: .; d_call: TRBD2; j_call: TRBJ2-1; v_call: TRBV2; cdr3_nt: TGTGCCACCAAAGGGCCGGGCCCGGGACTAGCGAATTACAATGAGCAGTTCTTC; cdr3_aa: CATKGPGPGLANYNEQFF
clone_size: .; d_call: TRBD1; j_call: TRBJ2-1; v_call: TRBV2; cdr3_nt: TGTGCCAGCAGTGAGTCGACAGGGATGGGCTCCTACAATGAGCAGTTCTTC; cdr3_aa: CASSESTGMGSYNEQFF
clone_size: .; d_call: TRBD1; j_call: TRBJ1-4; v_call: TRBV9; cdr3_nt: TGTGCCAGCAGCCCTTGGGACAGGGGTAATCCTAATGAAAAACTGTTTTTT; cdr3_aa: CASSPWDRGNPNEKLFF
clone_size: .; d_call: .; j_call: TRBJ1-5; v_call: TRBV6-2/TRBV6-3; cdr3_nt: TGTGCCAGCAGTCCCCGGGGTAAGGGCAATCAGCCCCAGCATTTT; cdr3_aa: CASSPRGKGNQPQHF
clone_size: .; d_call: TRBD1; j_call: TRBJ1-3; v_call: TRBV6-5; cdr3_nt: TGTGCCAGCAGCGGACAGGTGGGGGACACCATATATTTT; cdr3_aa: CASSGQVGDTIYF
clone_size: once; d_call: .; j_call: TRBJ1-5; v_call: TRBV9; cdr3_nt: TGTGCCAGCAGCTCCCGGGGGAGTAGCAATCAGCCCCAGCATTTT; cdr3_aa: CASSSRGSSNQPQHF
clone_size: .; d_call: .; j_call: TRBJ1-1; v_call: TRBV4-3; cdr3_nt: TGCGCCAGCAGCCAGGGAGGGGGTAGTGAAGCTTTCTTT; cdr3_aa: CASSQGGGSEAFF
clone_size: .; d_call: TRBD1; j_call: TRBJ1-1; v_call: TRBV4-1; cdr3_nt: TGCGCCAGCAGCCAGACAGGGTACGCTTTCTTT; cdr3_aa: CASSQTGYAFF
clone_size: .; d_call: TRBD1; j_call: TRBJ2-7; v_call: TRBV7-3; cdr3_nt: TGTGCCAGCAGACCGACAGGGATCCCGAGCTCTAGCAACTACGAGCAGTACTTC; cdr3_aa: CASRPTGIPSSSNYEQYF
clone_size: .; d_call: .; j_call: TRBJ2-1; v_call: TRBV24-1; cdr3_nt: TGTGCCACCAGTGATTTGACCATAAACTACCGCAATGAGCAGTTCTTC; cdr3_aa: CATSDLTINYRNEQFF
clone_size: .; d_call: .; j_call: TRBJ1-6; v_call: TRBV5-8; cdr3_nt: TGTGCCAGCAGCTTGCTCGGGAATTCACCCCTCCACTTT; cdr3_aa: CASSLLGNSPLHF
clone_size: .; d_call: .; j_call: TRBJ1-6; v_call: TRBV3-1/TRBV3-2; cdr3_nt: TGTGCCAGCAGCCAAGGATCGGATTCACCCCTCCACTTT; cdr3_aa: CASSQGSDSPLHF
clone_size: .; d_call: TRBD2; j_call: TRBJ2-7; v_call: TRBV27; cdr3_nt: TGTGCCAGCAGTGGTCTAGCGGACTACGAGCAGTACTTC; cdr3_aa: CASSGLADYEQYF
clone_size: .; d_call: .; j_call: TRBJ1-2; v_call: TRBV5-6; cdr3_nt: TGTGCCAGCAGCACCACCGTCGCGCACTACTATGGCTACACCTTC; cdr3_aa: CASSTTVAHYYGYTF
clone_size: .; d_call: TRBD2; j_call: TRBJ2-7; v_call: TRBV28; cdr3_nt: TGTGCCAGCACAATAGCGGGGAGCTCCTACGAGCAGTACTTC; cdr3_aa: CASTIAGSSYEQYF
clone_size: .; d_call: TRBD2; j_call: TRBJ2-2; v_call: TRBV4-1; cdr3_nt: TGCGCCAGCAGCTCCCTCGGGGGGGCTTACACCGGGGAGCTGTTTTTT; cdr3_aa: CASSSLGGAYTGELFF
clone_size: .; d_call: TRBD1; j_call: TRBJ2-3; v_call: TRBV19; cdr3_nt: TGTGCCAGTAGTACCGGGACAGGGGGCGGCACAGATACGCAGTATTTT; cdr3_aa: CASSTGTGGGTDTQYF
clone_size: .; d_call: .; j_call: TRBJ2-2; v_call: TRBV6-1; cdr3_nt: TGTGCCAGCAGTGCCCCCACAGGCGCGAACACCGGGGAGCTGTTTTTT; cdr3_aa: CASSAPTGANTGELFF
clone_size: .; d_call: TRBD2; j_call: TRBJ2-1; v_call: TRBV30; cdr3_nt: TGTGCCTGGAGTGTGGGACTAGCGGGAGTGGATGAGCAGTTCTTC; cdr3_aa: CAWSVGLAGVDEQFF
clone_size: .; d_call: .; j_call: TRBJ2-1; v_call: TRBV2; cdr3_nt: TGTGCCAGCAGTGAAGTGGCAGGGACTTTGGTTGAGCAGTTCTTC; cdr3_aa: CASSEVAGTLVEQFF
clone_size: few; d_call: .; j_call: TRBJ1-5; v_call: TRBV6-5; cdr3_nt: TGTGCCAGCAGTTACGCGACGGGTAATCAGCCCCAGCATTTT; cdr3_aa: CASSYATGNQPQHF
clone_size: .; d_call: .; j_call: TRBJ1-3; v_call: TRBV2; cdr3_nt: TGTGCCAGCATGTGGGAGGCCCCTGGAAACACCATATATTTT; cdr3_aa: CASMWEAPGNTIYF
clone_size: .; d_call: TRBD2; j_call: TRBJ2-7; v_call: TRBV2; cdr3_nt: TGTGCCACCGCCGTACCAGCGGGGCCTTGGGAGCAGTACTTC; cdr3_aa: CATAVPAGPWEQYF
clone_size: .; d_call: TRBD2; j_call: TRBJ2-5; v_call: TRBV2; cdr3_nt: TGTGCCAGCAGTGCGACTAGCGAAAAACAAGAGACCCAGTACTTC; cdr3_aa: CASSATSEKQETQYF
clone_size: .; d_call: .; j_call: TRBJ2-7; v_call: TRBV9; cdr3_nt: TGTGCCAGCAGCTCTCGCGGAGGATCCTACGAGCAGTACTTC; cdr3_aa: CASSSRGGSYEQYF
clone_size: few; d_call: .; j_call: TRBJ2-3; v_call: TRBV29-1; cdr3_nt: TGCAGCGTGGGTCCGGGACATAGCACAGATACGCAGTATTTT; cdr3_aa: CSVGPGHSTDTQYF
clone_size: .; d_call: .; j_call: TRBJ2-7; v_call: TRBV19; cdr3_nt: TGTGCCACCAGTCCACAGGGATACGAGCAGTACTTC; cdr3_aa: CATSPQGYEQYF
clone_size: .; d_call: TRBD1; j_call: TRBJ2-2; v_call: TRBV7-3; cdr3_nt: TGTGCCAGCAGCATCTCCGGGACAGGGATTGGGGGGGCCGGTCCCGGGGAGCTGTTTTTT; cdr3_aa: CASSISGTGIGGAGPGELFF
clone_size: .; d_call: .; j_call: TRBJ2-7; v_call: TRBV2; cdr3_nt: TGTGCCAGCACCATCGGAGGGAGTGCTTCCTACGAGCAGTACTTC; cdr3_aa: CASTIGGSASYEQYF
clone_size: few; d_call: .; j_call: TRBJ1-2; v_call: TRBV5-4; cdr3_nt: TGTGCCAGCAGCTTGGAAGGGGTCAGGGGTTATGGCTACACCTTC; cdr3_aa: CASSLEGVRGYGYTF
clone_size: .; d_call: TRBD1; j_call: TRBJ2-5; v_call: TRBV2; cdr3_nt: TGTGCCAGCAGTAGACAGGGGGCCTCAGAGACCCAGTACTTC; cdr3_aa: CASSRQGASETQYF